The text below deals with one TCR beta chain. Trimming took off 8 bases at V and 5 bases at J, with 15 bases between the two ends. The CDR3 is 13 amino acids. Germline V gives CDR1 MDHEN, CDR2 SYDVKM. The sample belongs to a study of blood T cell repertoires in COVID-19. The overall study: The study drew acute and convalescent COVID-19 samples from the United States, Italy and Spain. The cDNA or gDNA used as material had been derived from T cells, B-cell-depleted T cells, or PBMCs.

In the source study's methods: Reference gene primer amplification yielded estimated nucleated cell counts. Profiling relied on immunoSEQ multiplex PCR, and the TCRdb table lists in-frame clones only, not all of them. That table gives V, J and clone size, and the DNA gave D and trimming. The sample lists around 34,000 clones; less than 85% were seen once. V is TRBV28 and J is TRBJ2-5, with D possibly TRBD2 on 6 matching bases. The material sequenced was peripheral blood. This sequence was found in a woman in her seventies with acute or convalescent COVID-19. CDR3 region: CASGDGGEETQYF. Written as DNA, the CDR3 is TGTGCCAGCGGGGACGGGGGTGAGGAGACCCAGTACTTC. Supplemented by reference TRBV28 and TRBJ2-5, the full variable domain reads DVKVTQSSRYLVKRTGEKVFLECVQDMDHENMFWYRQDPGLGLRLIYFSYDVKMKEKGDIPEGYSVSREKKERFSLILESASTNQTSMYLCASGDGGEETQYFGPGTRLLVL.